What follows are 3 T cell receptor beta chains derived from one specimen sequenced in a study of regulatory T cells in long-lasting Graves disease. Building of the TCR beta libraries involved iRepertoire HTBI primers and Arm-PCR of CDR3 regions. TCRdb itself ran the multiplex PCR reads through MiXCR, one entry per CDR3 protein. Here the sample spans roughly 350,000 distinct CDR3 sequences, 15% to 20% being singletons. Noted time point: newly diagnosed GD, antithyroid drugs for less than 3 months. With RNA extracted from PBMCs as input, the TCR library was made. These data were also reused for a study on T cells in Graves' hyperthyroidism and ophthalmopathy.

The starting material was peripheral blood mononuclear cells (PBMCs), obtained at new diagnosis, from a patient treated with antithyroid drugs. The receptors were gathered from a woman under 30 with Graves disease.

The CDR3 DNA is TGCAGTGCTGATGGGGGGGGGGCCGGGGAGCTGTTTTTT. It codes for CSADGGGAGELFF. The chain has TRBV20-1 and TRBJ2-2, with 7 nucleotides matching TRBD2. From germline, CDR1 is DFQATT and CDR2 SNEGSKA (reference sequence). The CDR3 spans 13 residues. The V and J ends lost 5 bases and 6 bases, in that order; junction bases with no gene match: 6.

CDR3 sequence: CASSQDPSGGGETQYF. CDR3 in DNA: TGTGCCAGCAGCCAAGATCCCAGCGGGGGGGGAGAGACCCAGTACTTC. V usage is TRBV11-1 and J usage is TRBJ2-5; 10 bases line up with TRBD2. Germline CDR1 and CDR2: SGHAT and FQDESV (reference sequence). The CDR3 is 16 residues long. The V and J ends lost 5 bases and 4 bases, in that order; junction bases with no gene match: 10.

The V gene is TRBV5-6, the J gene TRBJ2-7; 7 bases line up with TRBD2. CDR3 length equals 13 residues. V shed 6 bases and J 0 bases; nucleotides not matched to a gene: 3. Germline values: CDR1 SGHDT, CDR2 YYEEEE. CDR3 nucleotides: TGTGCCAGCAAGCGGGGTGCCTCCTACGAGCAGTACTTC. Protein sequence: CASKRGASYEQYF.